Listed below are T cell receptor beta chains from one sample, sequenced in a study of blood T cell repertoires in COVID-19. Assay used: immunoSEQ multiplex PCR; TCRdb lists only in-frame clones, some missing. This sample has around 260,000 clones; around 86% occur once, and the top ten carry 3.6%. The sequenced sample was peripheral blood. These TCRs come from a man aged 18 to 29 with active or convalescent COVID-19. Both conserved end residues are trimmed from each CDR3. Not all rows give a size; the values are once, few, many and, for expanded clones, a class.

V gene	J gene	clone size	CDR3 protein
TRBV11-2	TRBJ2-3	.	ASSFDSDRGRFADTQY
TRBV5-4	TRBJ2-3	.	ASSLYGPGDTQY
TRBV6-5	TRBJ1-1	medium-sized	ASSYGLDTEAF
TRBV5-4	TRBJ2-7	.	ASSLGLEQY
TRBV24-1	TRBJ2-7	.	ATSDLVVKY
TRBV9	TRBJ2-7	once	ASSPRLAILGEQY
TRBV7-2	TRBJ2-1	.	ASSPVAGFNEQF
TRBV30	TRBJ2-5	.	AWSTSGETQY
TRBV11-2	TRBJ2-7	.	ASSLLRAPYEQY
TRBV23-1	TRBJ2-4	.	ASKLAHIQY
TRBV19	TRBJ1-6	.	ASRPGQQNSPLH
TRBV5-4	TRBJ2-1	once	ASSSAKQRGGGNEQF
TRBV4-2	TRBJ2-7	.	ASSQGPLAGEGSSYEQY
TRBV10-3	TRBJ1-1	.	AISGGGKRNTEAF
TRBV18	TRBJ2-2	.	ASSPPGLADTGELF
TRBV18	TRBJ2-1	.	ASSRPSGSLNEQF
TRBV6-5	TRBJ2-2	few	ASSFYGNTGELF
TRBV7-6	TRBJ2-1	.	ASALGASGGNEQF
TRBV7-8	TRBJ1-2	.	ASSKRAGRDYGYT
TRBV19	TRBJ2-7	once	ASSTALRGEQY
TRBV6-6	TRBJ1-2	.	ASSFDRVNGYT
TRBV7-9	TRBJ2-5	.	ASSPPPGLTSGKETQY
TRBV7-9	TRBJ1-6	.	ASSWGGDSPLH
TRBV24-1	TRBJ2-1	.	ATSTIAGVYDEQF